This section outlines one T cell receptor beta chain sequence together with its context. Its antigen target is currently unknown. No much larger clone is present one base from it, and per-base qualities are unavailable. This sample is drawn from a study of shared clonotypes between healthy human individuals (TCRdb year 2020). Notes on the research overall: The cohort comprised a couple of women and a few men aged 18 to 49 years. To estimate repertoire size and how much clonotype sharing occurs between individuals, the study deeply sequenced the blood TCR repertoires of roughly 5 healthy adults. To increase sequencing depth and limit assay-specific biases, different laboratories used diverse techniques to prepare libraries and sequence TCR repertoires. Leukapheresis yielded between about 0.94 and 10 billion PBMCs per donor.

The donors were healthy, HIV-negative adults who had no recently reported acute infections or vaccinations. Every donor was a Caucasian adult living in Nashville, Tennessee, USA. In the unsorted samples, roughly 90 million PBMCs were counted, and genomic DNA was extracted using the QIAamp DNA Blood Mini kit. Blood was obtained by leukapheresis, after which PBMCs were separated by Ficoll-Histopaque density gradient centrifugation and cryopreserved in liquid nitrogen vapor phase. Using the deep immunoSEQ assay, TCR CDR3 regions were amplified from genomic DNA by multiplex PCR. Extracted genomic DNA from each cell subset was distributed evenly across all wells of several immunoSEQ 96-well plates, and each plate was treated as a replicate. For unsorted PBMC, 250 to 350 ng genomic DNA, equal to tens of thousands of T cell genomes, was loaded into each replicate PCR. Ten immunoSEQ deep assay plates were used to sequence the unsorted PBMC genomic DNA. The purified libraries were quantified using a Qubit 3.0 fluorometer, sized with a Bioanalyzer 2100, and then quantified again using the KAPA Library Quantification kit. A separate single-read 150-cycle Illumina NextSeq 550 flow cell was used to sequence each immunoSEQ 96-well plate. In the original analysis: The immunoSEQ output contained only junctional sequences without quality scores, so filtering could not match that applied to full-length reads. To assign V/J genes and CDR3, sequences were annotated using PyIR, a Python wrapper for IgBLAST v1.9, with IMGT germline references. Reads were removed for weak V/J assignments (E-value above 1e-6), missing CDR3, stop codons, out-of-frame junctions, or ambiguous translated residues. V3J clonotypes were defined by identical inferred V gene, J gene, and CDR3 amino acid sequence. Percentage overlap between repertoires was calculated by dividing the number of shared unique clonotypes by the size of the smaller repertoire. RTK rarefaction, the Chao1 estimator, and Recon v2.1 estimates of unobserved clonotypes were used to assess repertoire richness. TCRdb obtained this table from immuneACCESS and retained in-frame rearrangements with V and J assigned. These tables miss some clones; where compared with another copy, unresolved V genes account for less than half of the shortfall, and the remainder is unexplained. That table gives V, J and clone size, and the DNA gave D and trimming. The sample table holds fewer than 650,000 clones, of which around 78% were seen once. About an eighth of the sample goes to the ten largest clones.

General conclusions and limits of the study: Sampling was restricted to blood, and TCR repertoires in tissues likely differ from the TCR repertoires found in blood. Based on pairwise subsampling, the degree of clonotype sharing among donors was expected to be affected by sequencing depth. Because the study included only a small number of donors, the genetic and exposure-history diversity represented was limited.

The germline V gene gives CDR1 as SQVTM and CDR2 as ANQGSEA. From cysteine to phenylalanine, the CDR3 is 14 amino acids long. CDR3 DNA only is kept here, 42 bases in frame from base 1. A distance of 12 bases separates the germline ends of V and J, which lose 2 bases and 2 bases respectively. This receptor was taken from a woman aged 40-49 years in good health. Some clones in this sample may be carry-over from other donors' samples. Recombination connected TRBV29-1 to TRBJ1-1, with the identity of the D gene unclear. The specimen was PBMCs. Here the CDR3 is given as CSVEKGYGNTEAFF. The DNA sequence is TGCAGCGTTGAAAAGGGTTACGGAAACACTGAAGCTTTCTTT.